The rows below give T cell receptor beta chains drawn from one sample of a study of shared clonotypes between healthy human individuals. Only in-frame clones appear in the TCRdb table, and some are missing; sequencing was by immunoSEQ multiplex PCR. The sample holds some 980,000 clones, around three quarters seen once. The sequenced material came from memory CD4+ T cells sorted from blood. Source of these receptors: a man younger than 30 in good health. Both conserved end residues are part of each CDR3. D genes are given only for firm matches. Size values are once, few and many counts, or a class for expanded clones, and some rows have none.

TRBJ2-3	18	TRBD2	TRBV4-2	.	TGTGCCAGCAGCCAAGTAGGCCGGGGGGTATCTAGCACAGATACGCAGTATTTT	CASSQVGRGVSSTDTQYF
TRBJ1-6	15	TRBD1	TRBV2	.	TGTGCCAGCAGGGGAACAGGGGGCCAGGGGTCACCCCTCCACTTT	CASRGTGGQGSPLHF
TRBJ2-2	14	.	TRBV6-1	.	TGTGCCAGCAGTACAGGGTTACTGGGCGGGGAGCTGTTTTTT	CASSTGLLGGELFF
TRBJ1-2	13	TRBD1	TRBV18	once	TGTGCCAGCTCACCCGGGACAGAATATGGCTACACCTTC	CASSPGTEYGYTF
TRBJ1-1	14	.	TRBV19	few	TGTGCCAGTAGAGTAGTCACAGGGAATACTGAAGCTTTCTTT	CASRVVTGNTEAFF
TRBJ2-5	14	TRBD1	TRBV5-1	.	TGCGCCAGCAGCCACGGGACAGAACAAGAGACCCAGTACTTC	CASSHGTEQETQYF
TRBJ2-3	16	TRBD2	TRBV5-1	.	TGCGCCAGCAGCACTGGAGCGGGGGGGCCTCAAGATACGCAGTATTTT	CASSTGAGGPQDTQYF
TRBJ1-2	13	.	TRBV6-6	once	TGTGCCAGCAGAAACGGGACATCGGCTGGCTACACCTTC	CASRNGTSAGYTF
TRBJ2-3	14	TRBD2	TRBV11-3	.	TGTGCCAGCAGCTTAGACGGGAGGACAGATACGCAGTATTTT	CASSLDGRTDTQYF
TRBJ1-1	13	.	TRBV27	.	TGTGCCAGCAGTTCGGTACAGGGTGGGGTAGCTTTCTTT	CASSSVQGGVAFF
TRBJ1-2	12	.	TRBV2	.	TGTGCCAGCAAGCCCAGGGTCTATGGCTACACCTTC	CASKPRVYGYTF
TRBJ1-2	15	.	TRBV5-6	.	TGTGCCAGCAGCTTGGTCGACAGCCATAATAATGGCTACACCTTC	CASSLVDSHNNGYTF
TRBJ2-1	12	.	TRBV2	.	TGTGCCAGCAGTGACCCCGCCACTGAGCAGTTCTTC	CASSDPATEQFF
TRBJ2-7	14	TRBD2	TRBV6-6	.	TGTGCCAGCAGGGAGAGCGGGGACTACTACGAGCAGTACTTC	CASRESGDYYEQYF
TRBJ2-5	13	TRBD2	TRBV14	.	TGTGCCAGCAGGCCTAGCGGGATCGAGACCCAGTACTTC	CASRPSGIETQYF
TRBJ1-1	12	.	TRBV5-1	.	TGCGCCAGCAGCTCCGGACAGCTTGAAGCTTTCTTT	CASSSGQLEAFF
TRBJ1-5	15	.	TRBV27	once	TGTGCCAGCAGTTTAAGGGGTCAGTGGAATCAGCCCCAGCATTTT	CASSLRGQWNQPQHF
TRBJ1-5	14	.	TRBV11-2	.	TGTGCCAGCAGCTTCGACACTGGCAATCAGCCCCAGCATTTT	CASSFDTGNQPQHF
TRBJ2-5	15	TRBD2	TRBV7-9	few	TGTGCCAGCAGCTTACGACTAGCGGGGGCTGAGACCCAGTACTTC	CASSLRLAGAETQYF
TRBJ2-1	15	TRBD2	TRBV7-6	.	TGTGCCAGCAGCTCGCTAGCGGGAACGTACAATGAGCAGTTCTTC	CASSSLAGTYNEQFF
TRBJ2-2	13	.	TRBV18	once	TGTGCCAGCTCGCCCATGAACACCGGGGAGCTGTTTTTT	CASSPMNTGELFF
TRBJ2-7	13	.	TRBV30	few	TGTGCCTGGACTAGGGGACTCTCCTACGAGCAGTACTTC	CAWTRGLSYEQYF
TRBJ1-2	15	.	TRBV29-1	.	TGCAGCGTTGAAGATACAGGGCGAAGGGACTATGGCTACACCTTC	CSVEDTGRRDYGYTF
TRBJ1-5	16	TRBD1	TRBV7-9	.	TGTGCCAGCAGCTTAGCCGGGACAGGGGGGAATCAGCCCCAGCATTTT	CASSLAGTGGNQPQHF
TRBJ2-3	14	.	TRBV19	few	TGTGCCAGTAGGTCCGAGGGTTTAACAGATACGCAGTATTTT	CASRSEGLTDTQYF
TRBJ1-2	12	.	TRBV28	few	TGTGCCAGCAGTGTCTACAGCTATGGCTACACCTTC	CASSVYSYGYTF
TRBJ2-1	14	TRBD2	TRBV5-8	once	TGTGCCAGCAGCGTGGGACTAGCGGGAGGCGAGCAGTTCTTC	CASSVGLAGGEQFF
TRBJ1-4	18	.	TRBV9	once	TGTGCCAGCAGCGTAGAGCGTCCGAGGAAACCAACTAATGAAAAACTGTTTTTT	CASSVERPRKPTNEKLFF
TRBJ1-6	15	TRBD1	TRBV10-3	.	TGTGCCATCAGCCCGGACAGGGAGAGGAATTCACCCCTCCACTTT	CAISPDRERNSPLHF
TRBJ1-3	16	TRBD1	TRBV9	.	TGTGCCAGCAGCGCGGACAGGGCAAGCTCTGGAAACACCATATATTTT	CASSADRASSGNTIYF
TRBJ1-1	15	TRBD1	TRBV6-6	.	TGTGCCAGCCTCCCCAATGTGGGACAGAGGATTGAAGCTTTCTTT	CASLPNVGQRIEAFF
TRBJ2-2	16	.	TRBV7-9	.	TGTGCCAGCAGCTTTTCAGGGATGGGGAACACCGGGGAGCTGTTTTTT	CASSFSGMGNTGELFF
TRBJ2-6	15	.	TRBV15	.	TGTGCCACCAGCAGAGATCTCTCTGGGGCCAACGTCCTGACTTTC	CATSRDLSGANVLTF
TRBJ2-5	15	.	TRBV4-3	.	TGCGCCAGCAGCCAAGGTTTAAGGGGCCAAGAGACCCAGTACTTC	CASSQGLRGQETQYF
TRBJ1-5	14	.	TRBV30	.	TGTGCCTGGAGTGGGACAGTATGGGGTCAGCCCCAGCATTTT	CAWSGTVWGQPQHF
TRBJ2-7	14	.	TRBV10-3	.	TGTGCCATCAGTGAGTCGGGAGAAGTCTACGAGCAGTACTTC	CAISESGEVYEQYF
TRBJ1-2	14	TRBD1	TRBV28	.	TGTGCCAGCAGTGCCCCAACAGGGGGCTATGGCTACACCTTC	CASSAPTGGYGYTF
TRBJ1-4	13	.	TRBV30	.	TGTGCCTGGTCAGGGCTAACTAATGAAAAACTGTTTTTT	CAWSGLTNEKLFF
TRBJ2-7	13	.	TRBV7-2	many	TGTGCCAGCAGCTTGTCGCCCGGCTACGAGCAGTACTTC	CASSLSPGYEQYF
TRBJ2-7	14	.	TRBV28	.	TGTGCCAGCAGTTTACGGGGCCCCCCGTACGAGCAGTACTTC	CASSLRGPPYEQYF
TRBJ2-1	15	.	TRBV11-2	.	TGTGCCAGCAGTCCCCGAGGAGGCATGAACAATGAGCAGTTCTTC	CASSPRGGMNNEQFF
TRBJ2-7	18	.	TRBV7-9	.	TGTGCCAGCAGCTTAGGTACAACAAGCGAAGTAACTACCTACGAGCAGTACTTC	CASSLGTTSEVTTYEQYF
TRBJ2-3	16	TRBD1	TRBV5-6	.	TGTGCCAGCAGCGGGGGACAGGGGGCGTTCGCAGATACGCAGTATTTT	CASSGGQGAFADTQYF
TRBJ1-1	19	.	TRBV5-1	.	TGCGCCAGCAGCTTCGTACAGGGTCAAGGGAAAGGGATGAACACTGAAGCTTTCTTT	CASSFVQGQGKGMNTEAFF
TRBJ2-5	15	TRBD1	TRBV4-1	.	TGCGCCAGCAGCCAAGGTTCGGGACAGCGAGAGACCCAGTACTTC	CASSQGSGQRETQYF
TRBJ2-2	15	.	TRBV6-1	.	TGTGCCAGCAGTGAAGGGACAGCCTACACCGGGGAGCTGTTTTTT	CASSEGTAYTGELFF
TRBJ2-7	14	.	TRBV18	.	TGTGCCAGCTCACCACCGAACAGCCTCTACGAGCAGTACTTC	CASSPPNSLYEQYF
TRBJ2-7	14	.	TRBV10-3	.	TGTGCCTCAGGACAGGGCGGGAGAACGGGTGAGCAGTACTTC	CASGQGGRTGEQYF
TRBJ2-7	13	.	TRBV5-6	.	TGTGCCAGCAGCTTGCCAGCTAGCTACGAGCAGTACTTC	CASSLPASYEQYF
TRBJ1-5	14	TRBD1	TRBV6-6	.	TGTGCCAGCAGTAAGACAGGGGAAAATCAGCCCCAGCATTTT	CASSKTGENQPQHF